A single sample is the source of the 4 T cell receptor beta chains below, sequenced in a study of cytomegalovirus exposure and HLA in healthy donors. Use of 60 Vbeta and 13 Jbeta primers characterized the PCR. Assay: immunoSEQ multiplex PCR; the TCRdb copy retains only in-frame clones and omits some. This sample has over 120,000 clones; around three quarters occur once, and the top ten carry 2.4%. The sequenced sample consisted of PBMCs. Receptors were obtained from a woman between 18 and 30 years old in good health and CMV-seropositive.

A remark on this clone: Other DNA variants within this sample encode the same CDR3. CDR3: CASSPGPKLLNTEAFF. DNA of the CDR3: TGTGCCAGCTCACCTGGGCCGAAGCTATTGAACACTGAAGCTTTCTTT. This rearrangement joins TRBV18 to TRBJ1-1; no firm D call. V was cut by 3 bases and J by 0 bases, with 14 bases left in between. Germline CDR1 KGHSH, CDR2 LQKENI. This CDR3 contains 16 residues.

This clone was seen a few times. This sequence joins TRBV7-9 and TRBJ1-5; possible D gene TRBD1, 5 bases. Germline V gene data show CDR1 as SEHNR and CDR2 as FQNEAQ (reference sequence). The CDR3 has 15 amino acids. The V end lost 6 bases, the J end lost 3 bases, and 15 bases lay between the germline ends. The CDR3 bases are TGTGCCAGCAGTCCCCTCGGGGGGATCAATCAGCCCCAGCATTTT. Its protein is CASSPLGGINQPQHF.

The J gene is TRBJ1-1, the V gene TRBV5-1; TRBD1 is a possible D gene (6 bases). This CDR3 is built from 13 residues. CDR1 is SGHRS, CDR2 YFSETQ, per germline. Trimming took 2 bases from V and 5 from J, leaving 10 bases between them. DNA of the CDR3: TGCGCCAGCAGCTTACAGGGAAGTACTGAAGCTTTCTTT. Translated: CASSLQGSTEAFF.

The chain recombines TRBV4-3 with TRBJ1-2; TRBD1 matches at 8 bases. CDR3 length: 15 residues. CDR1 is LGHNA, CDR2 YSLEER, per germline. V was pared by 1 base and J by 6 bases, with 7 bases of the junction left unmatched. CDR3 sequence (DNA): TGCGCCAGCAGCCAAGGGACAGGGCAGGGTGATGGCTACACCTTC. Amino acid sequence: CASSQGTGQGDGYTF.